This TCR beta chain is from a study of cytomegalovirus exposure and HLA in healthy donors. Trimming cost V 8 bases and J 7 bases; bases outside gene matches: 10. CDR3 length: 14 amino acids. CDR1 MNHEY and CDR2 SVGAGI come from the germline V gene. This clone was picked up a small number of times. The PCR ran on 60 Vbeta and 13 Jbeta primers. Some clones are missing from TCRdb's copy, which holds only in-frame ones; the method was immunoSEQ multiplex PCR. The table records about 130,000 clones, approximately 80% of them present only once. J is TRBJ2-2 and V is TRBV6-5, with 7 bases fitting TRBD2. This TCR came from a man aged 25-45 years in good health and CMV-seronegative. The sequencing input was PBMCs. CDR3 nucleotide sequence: TGTGCCAGCGCACATAGGGAGGGAGGCGGGGAGCTGTTTTTT. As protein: CASAHREGGGELFF.